This TCR beta chain is drawn from a study of regulatory T cells in long-lasting Graves disease. The V segment lost 1 base and the J segment 6 bases; nucleotides outside the gene matches: 5. Germline loops: CDR1 LGHDT, CDR2 YNNKEL (reference sequence). The CDR3 loop spans 16 amino acids. The time point was: newly diagnosed GD, antithyroid drugs for less than 3 months. From PBMCs, RNA was extracted and then used to make the TCR library. Into tubes containing EDTA, nine milliliters of peripheral blood were drawn. Building of the TCR beta libraries involved iRepertoire HTBI primers and Arm-PCR of CDR3 regions. TCRdb independently ran MiXCR on the multiplex PCR reads; one entry per CDR3 protein. The sample includes 620,000 or so distinct CDR3 sequences, roughly 16% seen only once; the top ten take 18%. This clonotype was found a few times. This same sample was also part of a study on T cells in Graves' hyperthyroidism and ophthalmopathy. Turning to that study: First-round RT-PCR with HTBI primers amplified the TCR CDR3 region. Most thyroid clonotypes expanded above 0.001 appeared in blood too.

This sequence was found in a woman aged 25-40 years with Graves disease. The chain joins TRBV3-1 to TRBJ2-7, with 14 bases that match TRBD2. This material consisted of peripheral blood mononuclear cells (PBMCs), taken at new diagnosis, from a patient treated with antithyroid drugs. CDR3 amino acids: CASSQVGLAGVSEQYF. The DNA for the CDR3 is TGTGCCAGCAGCCAAGTGGGACTAGCGGGAGTTAGCGAGCAGTACTTC.